The sequence of this T cell receptor (beta chain) was determined in a study of cytomegalovirus exposure and HLA in healthy donors. Study results and limitations: The study listed some 160 cytomegalovirus-associated TCR beta chains. For most TCR beta V segments, an earlier analysis put the productive rate at about 87% or about 30% of the time. Follow-up analysis later connected one missense variant in DCLRE1C with trimming of TCR beta V- and J-genes.

PCR was performed using 60 Vbeta and 13 Jbeta primers. Sequencing used immunoSEQ multiplex PCR; TCRdb keeps in-frame clones, though not all of them. The table shows approximately 110,000 clones, with 15% occurring only once. The V end lost 0 bases, the J end lost 6 bases, and 10 bases lay between the germline ends. Germline V gene sequence: CDR1 SGDLS, CDR2 YYNGEE. The CDR3 runs to 14 residues. This clone was seen only a few times. Its specificity is not known. The clonotype was recovered from a woman younger than 30 in good health and CMV-seronegative. The V and J genes are TRBV9 and TRBJ1-5; D remains ambiguous. The sequenced material came from PBMCs. CDR3 DNA sequence: TGTGCCAGCAGCGTAGATCCGGGATCTCAGCCCCAGCATTTT. This codes for CASSVDPGSQPQHF. Full variable domain (missing parts from reference TRBV9 and TRBJ1-5): DSGVTQTPKHLITATGQRVTLRCSPRSGDLSVYWYQQSLDQGLQFLIQYYNGEERAKGNILERFSAQQFPDLHSELNLSSLELGDSALYFCASSVDPGSQPQHFGDGTRLSIL.